A selection of T cell receptor beta chains follows, all from one sample in a study of T cell responses to AZD1222 COVID-19 vaccine. Sequencing used immunoSEQ multiplex PCR; TCRdb keeps in-frame clones, though not all of them. The sample yields approximately 120,000 clones, approximately 89% seen once. The sample consisted of peripheral blood, taken 28 days after the second AZD1222 dose. The receptors come from an adult who received the AZD1222 COVID-19 vaccine. Each CDR3 is given with its conserved first and last residue. A D gene is named only where the DNA matches it firmly. The size entry is marked missing in some rows and otherwise reads once, few, many or a size class.

v_call,d_call,j_call,clone_size,cdr3_nt,cdr3_aa
TRBV5-5,NA,TRBJ1-5,once,TGTGCCAGCAGCTTATTGACAAGGAGCAATCAGCCCCAGCATTTT,CASSLLTRSNQPQHF
TRBV15,NA,TRBJ1-2,NA,TGTGCCACCAGCTCCTCATTTGCCTCTGGGGGCTACACCTTC,CATSSSFASGGYTF
TRBV29-1,NA,TRBJ1-1,NA,TGCAGCGTTGAGCCGGCATCTCGGAACACTGAAGCTTTCTTT,CSVEPASRNTEAFF
TRBV11-1,TRBD1,TRBJ1-1,NA,TGTGCCAGCAGCTTGACAGGGGGAGGGAACACTGAAGCTTTCTTT,CASSLTGGGNTEAFF
TRBV9,NA,TRBJ1-1,NA,TGTGCCAGCAGCCTCGACGGACGGGAGAACACTGAAGCTTTCTTT,CASSLDGRENTEAFF
TRBV6-4,NA,TRBJ2-1,NA,TGTGCCAGCAGTGATGGACAGACTAAGTCCTACAATGAGCAGTTCTTC,CASSDGQTKSYNEQFF
TRBV7-3,NA,TRBJ2-2,NA,TGTGCCAGCAGAATAGGGGGGACTGCTACCGGGGAGCTGTTTTTT,CASRIGGTATGELFF
TRBV3-1/TRBV3-2,NA,TRBJ1-2,NA,TGTGCCAGCAGCCAGGTAGACAGGCCGGCTCTTGGCTACACCTTC,CASSQVDRPALGYTF
TRBV24-1,NA,TRBJ2-6,NA,TGTGCCACCGGGGGGGCCGGTCTTGGGGCCAACGTCCTGACTTTC,CATGGAGLGANVLTF
TRBV2,NA,TRBJ2-7,NA,TGTGCCAGCAGTGCCAGCGGAGGACCATACGAGCAGTACTTC,CASSASGGPYEQYF
TRBV10-3,NA,TRBJ2-7,NA,TGTGCCATCAGTCCTACCAAAACCTACGAGCAGTACTTC,CAISPTKTYEQYF
TRBV6-5,TRBD2,TRBJ2-1,NA,TGTGCCAGCAAGCTAGCGGGAGGACGGAATGAGCAGTTCTTC,CASKLAGGRNEQFF
TRBV6-5,NA,TRBJ2-7,NA,TGTGCCAGCAGCCCGGGGCAGGGATCGAGGTACTTC,CASSPGQGSRYF
TRBV28,NA,TRBJ1-1,NA,TGTGCCAGCAGGAACCCCTTTAGGAACACTGAAGCTTTCTTT,CASRNPFRNTEAFF
TRBV7-9,NA,TRBJ2-3,once,TGTGCCAGCAGCTTCTTCTCGACCGGATCTACAGATACGCAGTATTTT,CASSFFSTGSTDTQYF
TRBV4-2,NA,TRBJ1-2,NA,TGTGCCAGCAGCCAAGATCATGGCTACACCTTC,CASSQDHGYTF
TRBV20-1,TRBD1,TRBJ1-4,NA,TGCAGTGCTAGTAACCCGACAGGGCCATCTGAAAAACTGTTTTTT,CSASNPTGPSEKLFF
TRBV6-2/TRBV6-3,NA,TRBJ1-2,NA,TGTGCCAGCAGTCCCGCGGACAGCTATGGCTACACCTTC,CASSPADSYGYTF
TRBV18,NA,TRBJ2-3,once,TGTGCCAGCTCGCCCTTTGAAGATACGCAGTATTTT,CASSPFEDTQYF
TRBV27,TRBD2,TRBJ2-3,NA,TGTGCCAGCAGTCAGCTAGCGGGCGGTCGGGATACGCAGTATTTT,CASSQLAGGRDTQYF
TRBV5-1,NA,TRBJ2-3,NA,TGCGCCAGCGGGGGCCTTAGCGGGCCGACAGATACGCAGTATTTT,CASGGLSGPTDTQYF
TRBV2,NA,TRBJ2-1,NA,TGTGCCAGCAGTGGTAATGAGCAGTTCTTC,CASSGNEQFF
TRBV11-3,NA,TRBJ1-2,NA,TGTGCCAGCAGCTTTACAGAGACCTTC,CASSFTETF
TRBV7-2,NA,TRBJ1-2,once,TGTGCCAGCAGCTTAGGACGGAACTCTAACTATGGCTACACCTTC,CASSLGRNSNYGYTF
TRBV5-1,NA,TRBJ1-1,NA,TGCGCCAGCAGCTTGGAGGGGAACACTGAAGCTTTCTTT,CASSLEGNTEAFF
TRBV4-1,TRBD1,TRBJ2-7,NA,TGCGCCAGCAGCCACAAAGGGGGACAGGGAATTGTTTCCTACGAGCAGTACTTC,CASSHKGGQGIVSYEQYF
TRBV3-1/TRBV3-2,NA,TRBJ2-7,NA,TGTGCCAGCAGCCAAGTGGTTAGGTCGGCGGCATCCGAGCAGTACTTC,CASSQVVRSAASEQYF
TRBV10-3,NA,TRBJ2-2,NA,TGTGCCATCACGGAAGGGGGCGGGGAGCTGTTTTTT,CAITEGGGELFF
TRBV4-2,NA,TRBJ2-3,NA,TGTGCCAGCAGCCCGGGGGACAAAGGCACAGATACGCAGTATTTT,CASSPGDKGTDTQYF
TRBV6-6,NA,TRBJ2-1,NA,TGTGCCAGCAGTTACCGTGGGGATGAGCAGTTCTTC,CASSYRGDEQFF
TRBV28,NA,TRBJ2-7,NA,TGTGCCAGCAGCCCCTCGGGAGGGGGCGAATACGAGCAGTACTTC,CASSPSGGGEYEQYF
TRBV5-6,NA,TRBJ1-6,NA,TGTGCCAGCAGCCTGGGGGGAGTCGGTAAGTGTTCACCCCTCCACTTT,CASSLGGVGKCSPLHF
TRBV12-5,NA,TRBJ2-3,NA,TGTGCTAGTGGTTTGCTTGGCACAGATACGCAGTATTTT,CASGLLGTDTQYF
TRBV24-1,NA,TRBJ2-5,NA,TGTGCCACCAGTAGTTCGAACGTGGAGACCCAGTACTTC,CATSSSNVETQYF
TRBV7-9,TRBD1,TRBJ1-4,NA,TGTGCCAGCAGAACCGGGACAGAAATTGAAAAACTGTTTTTT,CASRTGTEIEKLFF
TRBV9,NA,TRBJ1-1,NA,TGTGCCAGCAGCGTAGGGACCCGCTCTGAAGCTTTCTTT,CASSVGTRSEAFF
TRBV5-1,NA,TRBJ2-3,NA,TGCGCCAGCACCCACTCGGACGGGGGAGATACGCAGTATTTT,CASTHSDGGDTQYF
TRBV28,NA,TRBJ1-4,NA,TGTGCCAGCAGTTTATTACAGGGTTGGGGGGAAAAACTGTTTTTT,CASSLLQGWGEKLFF
TRBV10-3,NA,TRBJ2-7,NA,TGTGCCATCAACAACGGGGTGTGGGAGGGGGAAAGCTCCTACGAGCAGTACTTC,CAINNGVWEGESSYEQYF
TRBV7-3,NA,TRBJ2-2,NA,TGTGCCAGCAGCTTTTGGGTTGGGAACACCGGGGAGCTGTTTTTT,CASSFWVGNTGELFF
TRBV11-2,NA,TRBJ2-4,NA,TGTGCCAGCAGCCCCACAGGGTTCCGACCGGGGAACATTCAGTACTTC,CASSPTGFRPGNIQYF
TRBV4-2,NA,TRBJ2-1,NA,TGTGCCAGCAGCCAAGCGGGTTACAATGAGCAGTTCTTC,CASSQAGYNEQFF
TRBV28,NA,TRBJ1-6,NA,TGTGCCAGCAGTTTGGGATCCTATAATTCACCCCTCCACTTT,CASSLGSYNSPLHF
TRBV5-5,NA,TRBJ1-4,NA,TGTGCCAGCAGCTTGAAGCGCGAAAAACTGTTTTTT,CASSLKREKLFF
TRBV30,TRBD2,TRBJ2-7,NA,TGTGCCTGGACCAGCGGGAGGGATTACGAGCAGTACTTC,CAWTSGRDYEQYF
TRBV2,TRBD1,TRBJ1-5,once,TGTGCCAGCAGAGGGACAGGGGGTAACAGCAATCAGCCCCAGCATTTT,CASRGTGGNSNQPQHF
TRBV6-2/TRBV6-3,NA,TRBJ2-5,few,TGTGCCAGCAGTTACTGGGGGGCTGGTGAGACCCAGTACTTC,CASSYWGAGETQYF
TRBV18,TRBD1,TRBJ1-1,NA,TGTGCCAGCACAGGGGGGGTGAACACTGAAGCTTTCTTT,CASTGGVNTEAFF
TRBV9,TRBD2,TRBJ2-2,NA,TGTGCCAGCAGCGTAGGATCGGGACTACTATCCAACACCGGGGAGCTGTTTTTT,CASSVGSGLLSNTGELFF
TRBV5-1,NA,TRBJ1-5,NA,TGCGCCAGCAGCTTGTTCTCAGGGGAATCAAGCAATCAGCCCCAGCATTTT,CASSLFSGESSNQPQHF
TRBV6-2/TRBV6-3,NA,TRBJ1-6,NA,TGTGCCAGCAGTTTAACAGGGCCGGAGGAGCCCCTCCACTTT,CASSLTGPEEPLHF
TRBV7-9,NA,TRBJ2-3,NA,TGTGCCAGCAGCTTCGGTAGCGGAGTACGCACAGATACGCAGTATTTT,CASSFGSGVRTDTQYF
TRBV6-2/TRBV6-3,NA,TRBJ1-2,NA,TGTGCCAGCAGTTACGCCGGGGGTGACTATGGCTACACCTTC,CASSYAGGDYGYTF
TRBV19,NA,TRBJ2-3,NA,TGTGCCAGTAGTATAGGGGCGGGCATCCACACAGATACGCAGTATTTT,CASSIGAGIHTDTQYF
TRBV6-2/TRBV6-3,NA,TRBJ1-5,NA,TGTGCCAGCAGTTACGACAGACTCAATCAGCCCCAGCATTTT,CASSYDRLNQPQHF
TRBV4-1,TRBD2,TRBJ2-7,NA,TGCGCCAGCAGCCAACCAGCGGGAGCGCAGTACTTC,CASSQPAGAQYF
TRBV19,TRBD1,TRBJ1-2,NA,TGTGCCAGTAGTATGTGGACAGGAGCCTATGGCTACACCTTC,CASSMWTGAYGYTF
TRBV4-1,TRBD2,TRBJ2-1,once,TGCGCCAGCAGCCAAGATCGGAATTCCGGGAGGGGGGGCGAGAATGAGCAGTTCTTC,CASSQDRNSGRGGENEQFF
TRBV2,NA,TRBJ2-7,NA,TGTGCCAGCAGTGCGTCAAGTTACGAGCAGTACTTC,CASSASSYEQYF